The 21 T cell receptor beta chains below all came from one sample that was sequenced in a study of T cells expressing NK-cell markers. TCRdb processed the 5' RACE reads again and assigns one entry to each CDR3 protein, with no DNA. This repertoire includes about 460,000 distinct CDR3 sequences. Sequenced material: blood T cells: a sorted CD56 or NKG2C T cell subset, CD4+ or CD8+ T cells, or bulk PBMC T cells (not recorded which). These TCRs come from a woman in her forties or fifties in good health.

This rearrangement joins TRBV29-1 to TRBJ2-3; the D gene TCRdb calls, TRBD1, cannot be checked with no DNA. The CDR3 runs to 15 residues. The germline V gene encodes CDR1 SQVTM and CDR2 ANQGSEA. The CDR3 loop is CSVTPGQVNPDTQYF.

The gene calls are TRBV5-1 and TRBJ2-2. Germline CDR1 is SGHRS and CDR2 is YFSETQ. The CDR3 loop spans 13 amino acids. The chain's CDR3 is CASSLYPTGELFF.

The V call is TRBV20-1, the J call TRBJ1-2. Germline CDR1 reads DFQATT; CDR2 reads SNEGSKA (reference sequence). The CDR3 loop spans 15 amino acids. CDR3 residues: CSALGDGSPIYGYTF.

The chain uses TRBV7-3 and TRBJ2-5. Germline V gene data show CDR1 as SGHTA and CDR2 as FQGTGA. The CDR3 sequence is 14 residues long. CDR3 protein: CASSTHILEETQYF.

V is TRBV11-2 and J is TRBJ2-1; TCRdb's D gene call, TRBD1, goes unchecked for lack of DNA. The CDR3 sequence is 14 residues long. The germline V gene encodes CDR1 SGHAT and CDR2 FQNNGV. CDR3 region: CASSMTGGSDEQFF.

J is TRBJ1-3 and V is TRBV5-1. This CDR3 is built from 16 residues. The V gene's germline CDR1 is SGHRS and CDR2 YFSETQ. CDR3 sequence reads: CASSSSGLLSGNTIYF.

CDR3 sequence reads: CASSLASSGMDTGELFF. The chain couples TRBV5-1 to TRBJ2-2; the D gene TCRdb calls, TRBD2, cannot be checked with no DNA. Germline values: CDR1 SGHRS, CDR2 YFSETQ. CDR3 length equals 17 residues.

The chain links TRBV20-1 to TRBJ2-1; TCRdb's assignment of TRBD2 cannot be checked, as there is no DNA. The CDR3 totals 13 residues. Germline V CDR1 and CDR2: DFQATT, SNEGSKA (reference sequence). The CDR3 loop is CSIASGTNNEQFF.

This chain joins TRBV20-1 and TRBJ2-5. The V gene's germline CDR1 is DFQATT and CDR2 SNEGSKA (reference sequence). There are 11 residues in the CDR3. CDR3: CSAKAWETQYF.

V and J are TRBV19 and TRBJ2-3; TCRdb picks TRBD2, but there is no DNA to check that call. The V gene's germline CDR1 is LNHDA and CDR2 SQIVND (reference sequence). The CDR3 is 17 residues long. This CDR3 is CASSIGTSGASTDTQYF.

The rearrangement joins TRBV24-1 to TRBJ2-3; with no DNA, the TCRdb D assignment of TRBD2 cannot be verified. CDR1 KGHDR and CDR2 SFDVKD come from the germline V gene. The CDR3 is made up of 18 amino acids. The CDR3: CATSGGLAGGLSTDTQYF.

This sequence joins TRBV5-1 and TRBJ2-5; TCRdb outputs TRBD1, but without DNA this stays unchecked. This CDR3 comprises 17 residues. From germline, CDR1 is SGHRS and CDR2 YFSETQ. The CDR3 protein is CASSWRSTSGEGETQYF.

The chain recombines TRBV4-1 with TRBJ2-5; TCRdb selects TRBD1, and the lack of DNA leaves this call unchecked. The length of the CDR3 is 16 residues. The germline V gene has CDR1 MGHRA and CDR2 YSYEKL. Here the CDR3 reads CASSRPGGPARETQYF.

The CDR3 spells CASSLETGVYQPQHF. The rearrangement uses TRBV7-8 and TRBJ1-5; TCRdb names TRBD1, which stays unverified in the absence of DNA. The length of the CDR3 is 15 residues. CDR1 is SGHVS and CDR2 is FQNEAQ in the germline V gene.

This rearrangement joins TRBV6-5 to TRBJ1-2; the D call of TRBD1 rests on TCRdb alone, since no DNA is present to check it. The CDR3 extends over 13 amino acids. In germline, CDR1 is MNHEY, CDR2 SVGAGI. The CDR3 is CASTQGANYGYTF.

The rearrangement joins TRBV11-3 to TRBJ2-7; the TRBD1 assignment by TCRdb is unverifiable without DNA. This CDR3 is 13 amino acids long. Germline V gives CDR1 SGHNT, CDR2 YENEEA. The CDR3 reads CASSVDRIHEQYF. The complete variable domain, with remaining parts taken from reference TRBV11-3 and TRBJ2-7, reads EAGVVQSPRYKIIEKKQPVAFWCNPISGHNTLYWYLQNLGQGPELLIRYENEEAVDDSQLPKDRFSAERLKGVDSTLKIQPAELGDSAVYLCASSVDRIHEQYFGPGTRLTVT.

The chain combines TRBV3-1 with TRBJ1-2; absent DNA, TCRdb's TRBD1 call cannot be checked. Per germline, CDR1 LGHDT and CDR2 YNNKEL (reference sequence). The CDR3 spans 15 residues. CDR3 sequence reads: CASSPVGGPNYGYTF.

The V and J genes are TRBV16 and TRBJ2-2; TCRdb calls TRBD2, which cannot be checked without DNA. From germline, CDR1 is KGHSY and CDR2 FQNENV. The length of the CDR3 is 16 residues. CDR3 sequence: CASGKASGKNTGELFF.

The rearrangement joins TRBV12-3 or TRBV12-4 to TRBJ1-3. This CDR3 has 12 amino acids. CDR3 sequence: CASGLIGNTIYF.

The gene calls are TRBV18 and TRBJ2-3; without DNA, the TCRdb call of TRBD1 cannot be checked. This CDR3 is 17 amino acids long. From germline, CDR1 is KGHSH and CDR2 LQKENI. CDR3 in amino acids: CASSPLPGFRDTDTQYF.

The J gene is TRBJ2-5, the V gene TRBV10-3; checking the TCRdb D call of TRBD1 is not possible without DNA. Looked up from germline, CDR1 is ENHRY and CDR2 is SYGVKD. The CDR3 loop spans 16 amino acids. The CDR3 loop reads CAISGGGTRPQETQYF.